This TCR beta chain comes out of a study of shared clonotypes between healthy human individuals. TCRdb's table, derived via immunoSEQ multiplex PCR, lists solely in-frame clones and lacks some. The table records roughly 640,000 clones, around 67% of them present only once. This clonotype was obtained from a woman aged 25 to 39 in good health. Sequenced material: memory CD4+ T cells sorted from blood. Indicated subset: CD45RA-negative fraction.

The CDR3, as DNA: TGTGCCAGCAGTCCCTACAGGGGTCTGGGCAATCAGCCCCAGCATTTT. It translates to CASSPYRGLGNQPQHF. The chain uses TRBV28 and TRBJ1-5; the match to TRBD1 covers 7 bases. Germline trimming cut 5 bases from V and 2 bases from J; bases unmatched to any gene: 9. The CDR3 extends over 16 amino acids. Per the germline V gene, CDR1 is MDHEN and CDR2 is SYDVKM.